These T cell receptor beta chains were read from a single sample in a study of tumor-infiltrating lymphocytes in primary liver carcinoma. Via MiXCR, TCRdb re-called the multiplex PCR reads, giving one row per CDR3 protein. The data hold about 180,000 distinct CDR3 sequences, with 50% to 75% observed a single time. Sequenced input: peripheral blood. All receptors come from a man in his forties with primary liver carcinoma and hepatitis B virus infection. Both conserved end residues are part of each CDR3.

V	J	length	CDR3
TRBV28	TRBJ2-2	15	CASRGGDRWTGELFF
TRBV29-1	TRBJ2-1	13	CSIGTGGYNEQFF
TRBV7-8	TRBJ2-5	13	CASSRGGLETQYF
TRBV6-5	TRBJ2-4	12	CASRVPGTGWDF
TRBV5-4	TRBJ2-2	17	CASSLVTWERGTWELFF
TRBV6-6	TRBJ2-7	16	CASSWGLAGLSYEQYF
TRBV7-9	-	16	CASSPRGTGGQETQYF
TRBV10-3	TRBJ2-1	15	CAIRTWTTEYIEQFF
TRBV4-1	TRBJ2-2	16	CASSRRQETNTRELFF
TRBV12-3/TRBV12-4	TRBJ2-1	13	CASSPHGYNEQFF
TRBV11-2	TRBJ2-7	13	CASSDYMVDEQYF
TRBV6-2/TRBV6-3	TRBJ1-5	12	CASQDSVPPQHF
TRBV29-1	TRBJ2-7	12	CSVELTSYEQYF
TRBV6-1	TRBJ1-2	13	CASSDGGFYGYTF
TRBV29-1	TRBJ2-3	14	CSVDGLAGPDTQYF
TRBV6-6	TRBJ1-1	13	CVSRIGMNTEAFF
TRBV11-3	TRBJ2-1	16	CASSLVGSGSYNEQFF
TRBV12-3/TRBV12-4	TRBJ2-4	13	CASRGTGVHIQYF
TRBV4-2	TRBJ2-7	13	CASSQAQQREQYF
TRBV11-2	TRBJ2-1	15	CASMDIGLAMGERFF
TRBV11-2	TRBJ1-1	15	CTSSHRRPADIEAFF
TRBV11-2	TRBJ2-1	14	CSSSWPSGIDEQFF
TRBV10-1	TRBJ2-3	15	CASSGSAAGDETQYF
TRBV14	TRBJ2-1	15	CASSPRTLPYNEQFF
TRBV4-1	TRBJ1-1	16	CASSFGRPMEDTEAFF